The rows below give T cell receptor beta chains drawn from one sample of a study of CD8 T cells in ankylosing spondylitis. MiXCR, run by TCRdb on the 5' RACE reads, gives a single entry per CDR3 protein. The table has a few hundred thousand distinct CDR3 sequences, 20% seen once. The sample consisted of blood, either unsorted or a sorted T cell fraction (not recorded which). The receptors derive from a male donor with ankylosing spondylitis or in good health (not recorded which). Both conserved end residues are part of each CDR3. The order of the fields is clone size, J gene, D gene, V gene, CDR3 protein, CDR3 DNA. The D gene is left open where the match is weak. Size is omitted from some rows. Given values are once, few, many or a class for expanded clones.

clone size: few
J gene: TRBJ1-1
D gene: -
V gene: TRBV12-3/TRBV12-4
CDR3 protein: CASSFSGTEAFF
CDR3 DNA: TGTGCCAGCAGTTTCTCCGGGACTGAAGCTTTCTTT

clone size: -
J gene: TRBJ2-1
D gene: TRBD2
V gene: TRBV5-1
CDR3 protein: CASSSGLAGGLFNEQFF
CDR3 DNA: TGCGCCAGCAGCTCCGGACTAGCGGGAGGCCTCTTCAATGAGCAGTTCTTC

clone size: -
J gene: TRBJ2-1
D gene: -
V gene: TRBV5-1
CDR3 protein: CASNNYNEQFF
CDR3 DNA: TGCGCCAGCAACAACTACAATGAGCAGTTCTTC

clone size: -
J gene: TRBJ2-1
D gene: TRBD1
V gene: TRBV20-1
CDR3 protein: CSASETGPHGEQFF
CDR3 DNA: TGCAGTGCTTCCGAGACAGGGCCCCATGGTGAGCAGTTCTTC

clone size: many
J gene: TRBJ1-4
D gene: -
V gene: TRBV5-6
CDR3 protein: CASSFGLAGASEKLFF
CDR3 DNA: TGTGCCAGCAGCTTCGGATTGGCAGGAGCGAGTGAAAAACTGTTTTTT

clone size: few
J gene: TRBJ1-5
D gene: -
V gene: TRBV12-3/TRBV12-4
CDR3 protein: CASRAPIIQPQHF
CDR3 DNA: TGTGCCAGCAGGGCCCCCATCATTCAGCCCCAGCATTTT

clone size: few
J gene: TRBJ1-4
D gene: -
V gene: TRBV7-9
CDR3 protein: CASSLQDGTNEKLFF
CDR3 DNA: TGTGCCAGCAGCCTTCAGGATGGAACTAATGAAAAACTGTTTTTT

clone size: -
J gene: TRBJ2-6
D gene: TRBD1
V gene: TRBV11-2
CDR3 protein: CASSRRLGTGVLGANVLTF
CDR3 DNA: TGTGCCAGCAGCCGCCGACTGGGGACAGGGGTTCTGGGGGCCAACGTCCTGACTTTC

clone size: -
J gene: TRBJ2-3
D gene: -
V gene: TRBV2
CDR3 protein: CASSEGAHSGTQYF
CDR3 DNA: TGTGCCAGCAGTGAGGGGGCCCACAGCGGTACGCAGTATTTT

clone size: few
J gene: TRBJ1-5
D gene: -
V gene: TRBV5-1
CDR3 protein: CASSLSGGNNQPQHF
CDR3 DNA: TGCGCCAGCAGTCTCTCGGGGGGCAACAATCAGCCCCAGCATTTT

clone size: few
J gene: TRBJ2-3
D gene: -
V gene: TRBV6-5
CDR3 protein: CATRTPADTQYF
CDR3 DNA: TGTGCCACACGGACCCCCGCGGATACGCAGTATTTT

clone size: -
J gene: TRBJ1-1
D gene: -
V gene: TRBV29-1
CDR3 protein: CSVKGGTGEAFF
CDR3 DNA: TGCAGCGTTAAGGGGGGCACGGGTGAAGCTTTCTTT

clone size: -
J gene: TRBJ1-4
D gene: -
V gene: TRBV4-1
CDR3 protein: CASSQETRVSGGKLFF
CDR3 DNA: TGCGCCAGCAGCCAAGAAACTCGAGTCAGCGGAGGAAAACTGTTTTTT

clone size: few
J gene: TRBJ1-1
D gene: TRBD1
V gene: TRBV5-1
CDR3 protein: CASSRQGHNTEAFF
CDR3 DNA: TGCGCCAGCAGTAGACAGGGGCACAACACTGAAGCTTTCTTT

clone size: -
J gene: TRBJ1-1
D gene: TRBD1
V gene: TRBV20-1
CDR3 protein: CSASGGTANTEAFF
CDR3 DNA: TGCAGTGCTAGTGGAGGGACAGCGAACACTGAAGCTTTCTTT

clone size: few
J gene: TRBJ2-2
D gene: -
V gene: TRBV5-5
CDR3 protein: CASRFQGGGELFF
CDR3 DNA: TGTGCCAGCAGATTTCAGGGTGGCGGGGAGCTGTTTTTT

clone size: few
J gene: TRBJ2-2
D gene: -
V gene: TRBV7-8
CDR3 protein: CASSLVSGGDGELFF
CDR3 DNA: TGTGCCAGCAGCTTAGTATCTGGGGGCGACGGGGAGCTGTTTTTT

clone size: once
J gene: TRBJ2-2
D gene: -
V gene: TRBV15
CDR3 protein: CATSRDRGFGELFF
CDR3 DNA: TGTGCCACCAGCAGAGATCGGGGGTTCGGGGAGCTGTTTTTT

clone size: -
J gene: TRBJ2-2
D gene: TRBD2
V gene: TRBV18
CDR3 protein: CASSRGLAGANTGELFF
CDR3 DNA: TGTGCCAGCTCACGGGGACTAGCGGGGGCGAACACCGGGGAGCTGTTTTTT

clone size: -
J gene: TRBJ2-5
D gene: -
V gene: TRBV7-8
CDR3 protein: CASSLTSWAPRRLETQYF
CDR3 DNA: TGTGCCAGCAGCTTAACTTCCTGGGCACCTCGACGGTTAGAGACCCAGTACTTC

clone size: -
J gene: TRBJ1-1
D gene: -
V gene: TRBV3-1
CDR3 protein: CASSPSEVTEAFF
CDR3 DNA: TGTGCCAGCAGCCCAAGTGAGGTTACTGAAGCTTTCTTT

clone size: few
J gene: TRBJ2-6
D gene: -
V gene: TRBV29-1
CDR3 protein: CSVEEPNSGANVLTF
CDR3 DNA: TGCAGCGTTGAAGAACCAAACTCTGGGGCCAACGTCCTGACTTTC

clone size: few
J gene: TRBJ2-2
D gene: -
V gene: TRBV20-1
CDR3 protein: CSARRQGTNTGELFF
CDR3 DNA: TGCAGTGCTAGAAGGCAGGGGACGAACACCGGGGAGCTGTTTTTT

clone size: -
J gene: TRBJ2-3
D gene: -
V gene: TRBV25-1
CDR3 protein: CASSESRLASPDTQYF
CDR3 DNA: TGTGCCAGCAGTGAATCGAGGTTAGCGAGCCCAGATACGCAGTATTTT